The next 12 T cell receptor beta chains were all read from a single sample in a study of blood T cells in healthy people across ages. Primers used in a second PCR of about 7 to 12 cycles were a sample-barcoded 5' primer and a J-beta primer mix. From the 5' RACE reads, TCRdb called clonotypes with MiXCR, one entry per CDR3 protein. This table has under 1,000,000 distinct CDR3 sequences, about half appearing once. Source material: blood. These receptors originate from a man older than 75 in good health.

The genes are TRBV7-2 and TRBJ2-3, with TRBD2 identical over 12 bases. The CDR3 is 17 residues long. V shed 2 bases and J 5 bases; nucleotides not matched to a gene: 8. The germline gives CDR1 SGHTA, CDR2 FQGNSA. CDR3 DNA: TGTGCCAGCAGCTTACCTCGACTAGCGGGAGAGTTAGATACGCAGTATTTT. The encoded protein is CASSLPRLAGELDTQYF.

V and J are TRBV7-3 and TRBJ2-1, with TRBD2 as a possible D gene (5 bases). V was pared by 0 bases and J by 13 bases, with 16 bases between. The CDR3 length is 14 residues. Per the germline V gene, CDR1 is SGHTA and CDR2 is FQGTGA. The CDR3 coding sequence is TGTGCCAGCAGCTTAACGGTTAGCGCGGAGACCCAGTTCTTC. As protein: CASSLTVSAETQFF.

The chain recombines TRBV3-1 with TRBJ1-2; D unresolved. CDR1 LGHDT and CDR2 YNNKEL come from the germline V gene (reference sequence). The CDR3 contains 12 residues. V was trimmed by 4 bases and J by 8 bases, leaving 11 bases between them. In nucleotides, the CDR3 is TGTGCCAGCAGCCTCCGTCCGGGGGGCTACACCTTC. Translating gives CASSLRPGGYTF.

This clonotype turned up a few times. This rearrangement joins TRBV30 to TRBJ2-5; D may be TRBD2 (5 bases). This CDR3 comprises 13 residues. In germline, CDR1 is GTSNPN, CDR2 SVGIG (reference sequence). Trimming cost V 4 bases and J 11 bases, with 20 bases left between them. The CDR3 sequence is CAWISENRNEQYF. CDR3 in DNA: TGTGCCTGGATTAGCGAGAACCGCAATGAGCAGTACTTC.

The chain uses TRBV12-3 or TRBV12-4 and TRBJ2-1, with unresolved D. The germline V and J ends were trimmed by 0 bases and 7 bases, with 7 bases remaining between them. This CDR3 region has 13 residues. CDR3 DNA sequence: TGTGCCAGCAGTTTAGCGCCTATAAATGAGCAGTTCTTC. It encodes CASSLAPINEQFF.

Concerning this clonotype itself: This may stem from a read error, because a much larger clone lies one nucleotide away. J is TRBJ2-7 and V is TRBV7-2; D gene unclear. Germline V gives CDR1 SGHTA, CDR2 FQGNSA. The CDR3 spans 12 residues. The CDR3 region is CAGSPGFDEQYF. The CDR3, as DNA: TGTGCCGGCAGTCCAGGCTTCGACGAGCAGTACTTC. Supplemented by reference TRBV7-2 and TRBJ2-7, the full variable domain reads GAGVSQSPSNKVTEKGKDVELRCDPISGHTALYWYRQSLGQGLEFLIYFQGNSAPDKSGLPSDRFSAERTGGSVSTLTIQRTQQEDSAVYLCAGSPGFDEQYFGPGTRLTVT.

This clonotype was seen many times. V is TRBV7-2 and J is TRBJ2-3; possibly TRBD1 for D (6 bases). V gave up 6 bases and J gave up 4 bases, with 17 bases separating them. This CDR3 region has 15 residues. Germline loops: CDR1 SGHTA, CDR2 FQGNSA. CDR3 in amino acids: CASSTMDSLADTQYF. In DNA, the CDR3 is TGTGCCAGCAGTACTATGGACAGTCTCGCAGATACGCAGTATTTT.

The chain couples TRBV9 to TRBJ2-1; D tentatively reads TRBD1 or TRBD2 (5 bases each). This CDR3 is built from 14 residues. The germline V and J ends were trimmed by 8 bases and 6 bases, with 18 bases remaining between them. Per germline, CDR1 SGDLS and CDR2 YYNGEE. CDR3 DNA: TGTGCCAGGCCTCCGGGACGCCGAACCAATGAGCAGTTCTTC. This sequence encodes CARPPGRRTNEQFF.

To note about this clonotype: One base away lies a much larger clone, so this may be a sequencing read error. This chain links TRBV20-1 with TRBJ2-7; D gene unclear. CDR1 is DFQATT, CDR2 SNEGSKA, per germline (reference sequence). This CDR3 has 13 residues. V lost 1 base, J lost 3 bases, and 10 bases lay in between. CDR3 coding DNA: TGCAGTGCTAGAGTTGTGGAGATCTACGAGCAGTACTTC. Its translation: CSARVVEIYEQYF.

The rearrangement joins TRBV11-2 to TRBJ2-7; 10 bases line up with TRBD2. The CDR3 is 15 amino acids. Germline V gene lookup returns CDR1 SGHAT and CDR2 FQNNGV. The ends lost 5 bases at V and 3 bases at J; junction bases unmatched: 7. CDR3 in amino acids: CASSGGLAVLYEQYF. The CDR3 nucleotides read TGTGCCAGCAGCGGCGGACTAGCGGTCCTCTACGAGCAGTACTTC.

The genes are TRBV4-3 and TRBJ2-1, with TRBD2 matching over 10 bases. The J segment lost 5 bases and the V segment lost 0 bases, leaving 13 bases of the junction unmatched. This CDR3 is built from 19 residues. CDR1 and CDR2 from the germline V gene are LGHNA and YSLEER. CDR3 nucleotides: TGCGCCAGCAGCCAAGATCATCGGACTAGCGGAATACAGAACAATGAGCAGTTCTTC. It encodes CASSQDHRTSGIQNNEQFF.

This clonotype occurred many times. This sequence joins TRBV7-2 and TRBJ2-1, with unresolved D. Germline CDR1 is SGHTA and CDR2 is FQGNSA. Trimming stripped 4 bases from V and 6 bases from J, with 13 bases between. The CDR3 covers 14 residues. CDR3 sequence: CASSSRVWGNEQFF. CDR3 DNA sequence: TGTGCCAGCAGCTCAAGGGTCTGGGGCAATGAGCAGTTCTTC.